The 23 T cell receptor beta chains in this list originate from one sample, sequenced in a study of cytomegalovirus exposure and HLA in healthy donors. The PCR employed 60 Vbeta primers together with 13 Jbeta primers. Libraries were prepared by immunoSEQ multiplex PCR; TCRdb keeps only in-frame clonotypes and omits some of them. Here the sample spans some 190,000 clones, approximately 84% being singletons. Sequenced material: PBMCs. Receptor source: a female donor in good health and CMV-seronegative.

The chain carries TRBV6-6 and TRBJ1-5; D is unclear. The ends were cut back, 5 bases at V and 2 bases at J, with 10 bases in the middle. Germline lookup yields CDR1 MNHNY and CDR2 SVGAGI (reference sequence). The CDR3 covers 14 residues. CDR3 protein: CASSPGNGNQPQHF. Written as DNA, the CDR3 is TGTGCCAGCAGTCCGGGGAATGGCAATCAGCCCCAGCATTTT.

As to this clone: Germline is not matched at one junction end, which may reflect a read error. The chain has TRBV7-9 and TRBJ1-2, with 7 positions matching TRBD1. This CDR3 comprises 12 residues. CDR1 and CDR2 (germline): SEHNR, FQNEAQ (reference sequence). The CDR3 coding sequence is TGTTCCAGCAGTCATGGGACAGCCGGCTACACCTTC. It is translated as CSSSHGTAGYTF. Full variable domain (remainder filled in from reference TRBV7-9 and TRBJ1-2): DTGVSQNPRHKITKRGQNVTFRCDPISEHNRLYWYRQTLGQGPEFLTYFQNEAQLEKSRLLSDRFSAERPKGSFSTLEIQRTEQGDSAMYLCSSSHGTAGYTFGSGTRLTVV.

This chain uses TRBV28 with TRBJ2-7; the D gene is possibly TRBD1 (7 bases). CDR1 and CDR2 from the germline V gene are MDHEN and SYDVKM. V was pared by 5 bases and J by 7 bases, with 15 bases between. The CDR3 runs 13 residues. For the CDR3, the DNA is TGTGCCAGCAGTGGAGGGGGCGCGGGGGAGCAGTACTTC. This encodes CASSGGGAGEQYF.

V gene TRBV10-3 combines with J gene TRBJ2-1; TRBD2 agrees at 13 bases. This CDR3 spans 17 amino acids. Germline CDR1 ENHRY, CDR2 SYGVKD. V lost 6 bases and J lost 5; bases outside the gene matches: 10. CDR3 DNA sequence: TGTGCCATCAGCGTAGGGACTAGCGGGGTACCCGACAATGAGCAGTTCTTC. Amino acid sequence: CAISVGTSGVPDNEQFF.

The chain couples TRBV7-9 to TRBJ1-1; D remains ambiguous. Germline loops: CDR1 SEHNR, CDR2 FQNEAQ (reference sequence). This CDR3 is built from 11 residues. Trimming left V 5 bases short and J 4 bases short, with 5 bases between. CDR3 sequence: CASSDFTEAFF. The DNA for the CDR3 is TGTGCCAGCAGCGACTTCACTGAAGCTTTCTTT.

V gene TRBV15 combines with J gene TRBJ2-7, with D perhaps matching TRBD1 (6 bases). The length of the CDR3 is 13 residues. Trimming took 5 bases from V and 4 from J, leaving 12 bases between them. CDR1 LNHNV and CDR2 YYDKDF come from the germline V gene (reference sequence). The CDR3 DNA follows: TGTGCCACCAGCGACCCGGACAGTTACGAGCAGTACTTC. As protein: CATSDPDSYEQYF.

The chain combines TRBV7-6 with TRBJ2-5, with 9 bases matching TRBD2. Germline trimming cut 4 bases from V and 1 base from J; bases unmatched to any gene: 10. The germline V gene has CDR1 SGHVS and CDR2 FNYEAQ. The CDR3 is 17 amino acids. The CDR3 protein is CASSSGWRGGRQETQYF. The CDR3 nucleotides read TGTGCCAGCAGCTCCGGTTGGCGGGGGGGCCGCCAAGAGACCCAGTACTTC.

The genes are TRBV28 and TRBJ1-2; D unclear. V gave up 8 bases and J gave up 4 bases, with 14 bases separating them. Germline V gene data show CDR1 as MDHEN and CDR2 as SYDVKM. CDR3 length: 13 amino acids. The CDR3 loop is CASGYPRGYGYTF. CDR3 bases: TGTGCCAGCGGGTACCCGAGAGGCTATGGCTACACCTTC.

This chain uses TRBV10-3 with TRBJ2-7, with D perhaps matching TRBD2 (6 bases). This CDR3 is 16 amino acids long. Per germline, CDR1 ENHRY and CDR2 SYGVKD. V was trimmed by 3 bases and J by 4 bases, leaving 19 bases between them. This CDR3 reads CAISEREVPQYYEQYF. The DNA for the CDR3 is TGTGCCATCAGTGAAAGGGAGGTTCCACAATATTACGAGCAGTACTTC.

The rearrangement uses TRBV4-1 and TRBJ1-3; D remains ambiguous. Deletions cut 2 bases from V and 3 bases from J, with 8 bases between. The CDR3 has 14 amino acids. Germline V lookup: CDR1 MGHRA, CDR2 YSYEKL. As DNA, the CDR3 is TGCGCCAGCAGCCAATTCAGTCTTGGAAACACCATATATTTT. Encoded protein: CASSQFSLGNTIYF.

The rearrangement joins TRBV18 to TRBJ2-2; 7 nucleotides agree with TRBD1. V lost 9 bases and J lost 0; bases outside the gene matches: 4. The CDR3 consists of 14 residues. Per germline, CDR1 KGHSH and CDR2 LQKENI. CDR3 nucleotides: TGTGCCAGTGGGGACAGCACGAACACCGGGGAGCTGTTTTTT. Amino acids: CASGDSTNTGELFF.

V and J are TRBV9 and TRBJ2-4, with D perhaps TRBD2 (5 bases). Germline V gene lookup returns CDR1 SGDLS and CDR2 YYNGEE. The length of the CDR3 is 15 residues. Trimming shortened V by 7 bases and J by 8 bases, and 22 bases separated the two germline ends. CDR3: CASPRPPAEGDIQYF. The DNA for the CDR3 is TGTGCCAGCCCCCGCCCACCGGCCGAGGGAGACATTCAGTACTTC.

This clone came up a few times. The rearrangement links TRBV5-4 to TRBJ2-1; 8 nucleotides agree with TRBD1. Germline values: CDR1 SGHNT, CDR2 YYREEE (reference sequence). The CDR3 is 14 residues long. J was trimmed by 2 bases and V by 9 bases; bases with no gene match: 7. CDR3 nucleotides: TGTGCCACCTGGACAGGGAGGACCTACAATGAGCAGTTCTTC. Translating it yields CATWTGRTYNEQFF.

In the case of this clone: The junction and the germline gene differ at one end; a read error may be behind it. This sequence joins TRBV7-9 and TRBJ1-2, with 7 bases aligning to TRBD1. CDR1 is SEHNR and CDR2 is FQNEAQ in the germline V gene (reference sequence). This CDR3 has 15 amino acids. The CDR3 sequence: CSSSQDRPSNYGYTF. The CDR3 DNA is TGTTCCAGCAGCCAGGACAGGCCCTCTAACTATGGCTACACCTTC.

This clone came up a few times. V is TRBV7-2 and J is TRBJ1-4, with D perhaps matching TRBD1 (6 bases). Germline V CDR1 and CDR2: SGHTA, FQGNSA. There are 14 residues in the CDR3. V lost 5 bases to trimming and J lost 8 bases, with 15 bases between them. This chain's CDR3 is CASSRSTQGEKLFF. The CDR3 region has the DNA TGTGCCAGCAGCCGGTCTACTCAGGGGGAAAAACTGTTTTTT.

The chain employs TRBV11-2 and TRBJ1-1; tentatively, D is TRBD1 (6 bases). The germline gives CDR1 SGHAT, CDR2 FQNNGV. V shed 5 bases and J shed 7 bases, with 26 bases lying between them. The CDR3 is made up of 17 amino acids. The CDR3 spells CASSDSLQGNWANEAFF. The CDR3 nucleotides are TGTGCCAGCAGCGACTCCTTACAGGGTAACTGGGCCAATGAAGCTTTCTTT.

The chain joins TRBV7-2 to TRBJ2-7; 9 nucleotides align to TRBD1. V was clipped by 5 bases and J by 1 base; unmatched bases: 12. The CDR3 runs to 17 residues. Germline CDR1 reads SGHTA; CDR2 reads FQGNSA. The CDR3 loop is CASSLEPVGTGSYEQYF. In nucleotides, the CDR3 is TGTGCCAGCAGCCTCGAACCCGTGGGGACAGGGTCCTACGAGCAGTACTTC.

This sequence joins TRBV29-1 and TRBJ2-1; TRBD1 agrees at 7 bases. Germline V gene sequence: CDR1 SQVTM, CDR2 ANQGSEA. After removal of 4 bases from V and 8 bases from J, the junction contained 8 bases not matched to a gene. The CDR3 runs 13 residues. Here the CDR3 reads CSVVRQGSHEQFF. The CDR3 bases are TGCAGCGTTGTGAGACAGGGATCTCATGAGCAGTTCTTC.

This chain uses TRBV30 with TRBJ2-3, with no clear D. The CDR3 spans 17 residues. V lost 0 bases and J lost 2, with 18 bases in between. Per the germline V gene, CDR1 is GTSNPN and CDR2 is SVGIG (reference sequence). CDR3 nucleotides: TGTGCCTGGAGTGTACGTTTTGCAGGAAAACACACAGATACGCAGTATTTT. Amino acid sequence: CAWSVRFAGKHTDTQYF.

This clone has a single count. This chain joins TRBV7-9 and TRBJ1-1; the D is unclear. Per germline, CDR1 SEHNR and CDR2 FQNEAQ (reference sequence). V was pared by 5 bases and J by 2 bases, with 9 bases between. The length of the CDR3 is 13 residues. The CDR3 sequence: CASSLDTNTEAFF. CDR3 nucleotide sequence: TGTGCCAGCAGCCTCGATACTAACACTGAAGCTTTCTTT.

The rearrangement uses TRBV6-1 and TRBJ2-2; D remains unclear. The CDR3 loop spans 12 amino acids. The V and J ends lost 6 bases and 7 bases respectively, with 9 bases between them. Germline lookup yields CDR1 MNHNS and CDR2 SASEGT. The DNA of the CDR3 is TGTGCCAGCAGACACCCAAGCGGGGAGCTGTTTTTT. Its translation: CASRHPSGELFF.

The chain carries TRBV28 and TRBJ1-4; TRBD1 agrees at 7 bases. Germline CDR1 reads MDHEN; CDR2 reads SYDVKM. After removal of 8 bases from V and 9 bases from J, the junction contained 6 bases not matched to a gene. The CDR3 covers 12 residues. The CDR3 DNA follows: TGTGCCAGCCAGGGGACAGTCAAAAAACTGTTTTTT. This encodes CASQGTVKKLFF.

The count of this clone is one. V gene TRBV11-3 combines with J gene TRBJ1-3; D remains ambiguous. The CDR3 length is 17 residues. Germline V gene lookup returns CDR1 SGHNT and CDR2 YENEEA. Trimming left V 5 bases short and J 0 bases short, with 17 bases between. The chain's CDR3 is CASSRGSGVTSGNTIYF. In DNA form, the CDR3 reads TGTGCCAGCAGCCGGGGATCAGGAGTGACCTCTGGAAACACCATATATTTT.